The clone carrying this T cell receptor (beta chain) was picked up many times. Time point noted: newly diagnosed GD, antithyroid drugs for less than 3 months. Construction of the TCR library relied on RNA isolated from PBMCs. This entry belongs to a study of regulatory T cells in long-lasting Graves disease. Study-level background: Newly diagnosed Graves' patients had taken antithyroid drugs under 3 months.

The CDR3 is made up of 13 amino acids. Trimming pared 1 base from V and 3 bases from J, leaving 7 bases between. The V gene's germline CDR1 is SGHAT and CDR2 FQDESV (reference sequence). Assembly of TCR beta libraries relied on iRepertoire HTBI primers together with Arm-PCR of CDR3 regions. Via MiXCR, TCRdb re-called the multiplex PCR reads, giving one row per CDR3 protein. Of fewer than 350,000 distinct CDR3 sequences listed, 15% to 20% are singletons. V is TRBV11-1 and J is TRBJ2-7; a weak D match, TRBD1 (6 bases). The sequences come from peripheral blood mononuclear cells (PBMCs), collected at new diagnosis, from a patient treated with antithyroid drugs. This receptor was identified in a female donor with Graves disease. This CDR3 is CASSLGQVYEQYF. Here the CDR3 DNA reads TGTGCCAGCAGCTTAGGACAGGTCTACGAGCAGTACTTC.